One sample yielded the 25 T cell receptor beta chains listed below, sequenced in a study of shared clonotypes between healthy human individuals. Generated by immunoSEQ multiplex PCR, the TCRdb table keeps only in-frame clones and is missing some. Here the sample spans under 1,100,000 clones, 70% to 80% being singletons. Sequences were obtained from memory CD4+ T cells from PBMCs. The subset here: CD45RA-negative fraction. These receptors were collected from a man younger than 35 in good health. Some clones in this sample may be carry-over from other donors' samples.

CDR3 amino acids: CASSFSSSGANVLTF. CDR3 coding DNA: TGTGCCAGCAGTTTTTCTTCCTCTGGGGCCAACGTCCTGACTTTC. The rearrangement links TRBV6-5 to TRBJ2-6; no firm D call. This CDR3 is built from 15 residues. Per germline, CDR1 MNHEY and CDR2 SVGAGI. The V end lost 4 bases, the J end lost 0 bases, and 7 bases lay between the germline ends.

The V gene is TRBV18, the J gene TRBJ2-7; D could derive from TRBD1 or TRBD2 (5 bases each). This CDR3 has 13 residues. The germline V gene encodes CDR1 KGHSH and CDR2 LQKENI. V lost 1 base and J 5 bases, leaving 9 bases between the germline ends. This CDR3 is CASSPRDPHEQYF. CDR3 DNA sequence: TGTGCCAGCTCACCACGGGACCCCCACGAGCAGTACTTC.

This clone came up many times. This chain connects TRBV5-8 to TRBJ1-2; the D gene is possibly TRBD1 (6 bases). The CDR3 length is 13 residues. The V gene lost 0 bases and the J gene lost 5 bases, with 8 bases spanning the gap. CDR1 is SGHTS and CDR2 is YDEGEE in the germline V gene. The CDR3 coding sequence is TGTGCCAGCAGCTTGGACAGGGATTATGGCTACACCTTC. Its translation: CASSLDRDYGYTF.

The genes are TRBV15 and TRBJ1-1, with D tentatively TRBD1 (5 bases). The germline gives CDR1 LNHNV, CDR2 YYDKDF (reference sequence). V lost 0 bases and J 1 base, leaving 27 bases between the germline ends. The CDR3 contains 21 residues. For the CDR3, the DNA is TGTGCCACCAGCAGAGATCAGGGTTCGGGCGGGTTCGGCAGGGCGAACACTGAAGCTTTCTTT. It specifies CATSRDQGSGGFGRANTEAFF.

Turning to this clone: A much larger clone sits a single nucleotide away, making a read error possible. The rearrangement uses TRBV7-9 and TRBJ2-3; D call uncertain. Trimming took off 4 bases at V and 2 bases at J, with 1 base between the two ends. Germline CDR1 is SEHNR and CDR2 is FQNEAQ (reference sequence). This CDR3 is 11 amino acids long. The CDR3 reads CASSYTDTQYF. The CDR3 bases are TGTGCCAGCAGCTACACAGATACGCAGTATTTT.

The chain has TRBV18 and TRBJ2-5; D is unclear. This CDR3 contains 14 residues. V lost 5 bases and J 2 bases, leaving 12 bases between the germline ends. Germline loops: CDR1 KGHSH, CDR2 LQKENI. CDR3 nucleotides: TGTGCCAGCTCATCCTCGAGGCTACAAGAGACCCAGTACTTC. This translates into CASSSSRLQETQYF.

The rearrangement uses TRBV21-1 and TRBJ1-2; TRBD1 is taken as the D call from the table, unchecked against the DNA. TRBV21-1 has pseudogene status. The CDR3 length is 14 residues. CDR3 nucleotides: TGTGCCAGCAGCGGAGACAGGGTTTCCTATGGCTACACCTTC. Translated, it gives CASSGDRVSYGYTF.

The CDR3 loop is CASTESLAGGNEQFF. The CDR3 nucleotides are TGCGCCAGCACCGAATCCCTCGCGGGAGGCAATGAGCAGTTCTTC. V is TRBV5-1 and J is TRBJ2-1; 8 bases line up with TRBD2. The junction had 11 bases not matched to a gene; V was cut back by 6 bases and J by 6 bases. The CDR3 length is 15 residues. CDR1 is SGHRS, CDR2 YFSETQ, per germline.

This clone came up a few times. The CDR3, as DNA: TGTGCCAGCAGTCTAACCGACAGGGCAACATACGAGCAGTACTTC. This gives the protein CASSLTDRATYEQYF. The chain couples TRBV7-6 to TRBJ2-7, with 7 bases fitting TRBD1. This CDR3 has 15 amino acids. Losses at the gene ends were 6 bases for V and 4 bases for J; bases not matched to a gene: 12. Germline V lookup: CDR1 SGHVS, CDR2 FNYEAQ.

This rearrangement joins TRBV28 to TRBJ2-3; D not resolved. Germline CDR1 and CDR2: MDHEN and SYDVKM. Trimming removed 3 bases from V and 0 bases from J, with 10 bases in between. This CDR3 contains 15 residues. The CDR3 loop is CASSFDGPSTDTQYF. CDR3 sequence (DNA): TGTGCCAGCAGTTTCGACGGTCCTAGCACAGATACGCAGTATTTT. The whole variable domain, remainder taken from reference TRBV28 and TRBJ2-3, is DVKVTQSSRYLVKRTGEKVFLECVQDMDHENMFWYRQDPGLGLRLIYFSYDVKMKEKGDIPEGYSVSREKKERFSLILESASTNQTSMYLCASSFDGPSTDTQYFGPGTRLTVL.

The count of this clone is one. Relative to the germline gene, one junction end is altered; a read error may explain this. CDR3 coding DNA: TGTGCCAGCAACCTGGAGGGGGATAGCAATCAGCCCCAGCATTTT. This translates into CASNLEGDSNQPQHF. The V and J genes are TRBV5-1 and TRBJ1-5; D might be TRBD1 (6 bases). The germline gives CDR1 SGHRS, CDR2 YFSETQ. This CDR3 is built from 15 residues.

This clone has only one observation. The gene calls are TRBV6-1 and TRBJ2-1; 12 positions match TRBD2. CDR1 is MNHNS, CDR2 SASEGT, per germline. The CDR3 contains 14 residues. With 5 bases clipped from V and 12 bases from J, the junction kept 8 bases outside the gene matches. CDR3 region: CASSRGLAGSWQFF. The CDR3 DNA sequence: TGTGCCAGCAGTCGCGGACTAGCGGGATCATGGCAGTTCTTC.

The CDR3 is CSARGEGDNEQFF. DNA for the CDR3: TGCAGCGCCCGGGGGGAGGGGGACAATGAGCAGTTCTTC. The V call is TRBV29-1, the J call TRBJ2-1, with D possibly matching TRBD2 (7 bases). The CDR3 is 13 residues long. Trimming removed 7 bases from V and 5 bases from J, with 15 bases in between. The germline gives CDR1 SQVTM, CDR2 ANQGSEA.

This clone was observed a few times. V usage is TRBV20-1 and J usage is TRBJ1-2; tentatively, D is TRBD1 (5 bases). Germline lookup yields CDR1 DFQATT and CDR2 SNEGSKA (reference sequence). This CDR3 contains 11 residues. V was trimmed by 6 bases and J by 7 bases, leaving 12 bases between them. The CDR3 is CSARGGTGYTF. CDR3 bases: TGCAGTGCCCGTGGAGGGACTGGCTACACCTTC.

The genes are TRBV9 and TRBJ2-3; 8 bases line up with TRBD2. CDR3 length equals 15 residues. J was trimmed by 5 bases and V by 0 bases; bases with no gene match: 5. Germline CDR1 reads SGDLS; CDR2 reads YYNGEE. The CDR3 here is CASSVAGRARDTQYF. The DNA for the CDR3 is TGTGCCAGCAGCGTAGCCGGGAGGGCTAGAGATACGCAGTATTTT.

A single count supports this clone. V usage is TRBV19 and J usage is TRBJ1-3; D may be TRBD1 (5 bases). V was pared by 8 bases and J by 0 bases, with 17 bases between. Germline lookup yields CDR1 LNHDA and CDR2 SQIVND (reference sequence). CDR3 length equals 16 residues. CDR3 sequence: CASWRKAGGSGNTIYF. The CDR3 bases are TGTGCCAGTTGGAGAAAAGCGGGGGGCTCTGGAAACACCATATATTTT.

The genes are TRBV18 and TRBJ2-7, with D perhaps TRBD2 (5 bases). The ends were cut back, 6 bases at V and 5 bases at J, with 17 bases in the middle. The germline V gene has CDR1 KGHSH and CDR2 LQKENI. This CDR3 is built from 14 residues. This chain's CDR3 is CASSEERSWDEQYF. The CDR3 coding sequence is TGTGCCAGCTCGGAGGAGCGGTCGTGGGACGAGCAGTACTTC.

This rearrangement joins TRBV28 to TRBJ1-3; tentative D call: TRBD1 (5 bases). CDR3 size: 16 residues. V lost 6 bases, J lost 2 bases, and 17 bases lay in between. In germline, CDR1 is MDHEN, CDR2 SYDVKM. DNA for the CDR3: TGTGCCAGCAGCCGAACTCCAGGGTTCACTGGAAACACCATATATTTT. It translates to CASSRTPGFTGNTIYF.

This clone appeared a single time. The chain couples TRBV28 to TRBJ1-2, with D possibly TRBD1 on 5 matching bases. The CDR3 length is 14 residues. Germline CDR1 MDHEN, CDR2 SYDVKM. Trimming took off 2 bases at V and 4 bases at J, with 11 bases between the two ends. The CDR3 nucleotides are TGTGCCAGCAGTTTACTCGGCAGGGTCTATGGCTACACCTTC. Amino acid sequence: CASSLLGRVYGYTF.

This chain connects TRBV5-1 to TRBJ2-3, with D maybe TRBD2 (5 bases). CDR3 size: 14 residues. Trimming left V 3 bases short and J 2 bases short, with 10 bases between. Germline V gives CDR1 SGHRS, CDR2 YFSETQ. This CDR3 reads CASSSGDYTDTQYF. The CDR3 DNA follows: TGCGCCAGCAGCTCCGGCGACTACACAGATACGCAGTATTTT.

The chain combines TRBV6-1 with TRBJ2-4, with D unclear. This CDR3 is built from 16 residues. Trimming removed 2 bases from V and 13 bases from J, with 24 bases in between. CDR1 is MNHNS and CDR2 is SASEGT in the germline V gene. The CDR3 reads CASSERPPRMDVLQYF. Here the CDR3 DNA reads TGTGCCAGCAGTGAACGGCCCCCCCGAATGGACGTATTACAGTACTTC.

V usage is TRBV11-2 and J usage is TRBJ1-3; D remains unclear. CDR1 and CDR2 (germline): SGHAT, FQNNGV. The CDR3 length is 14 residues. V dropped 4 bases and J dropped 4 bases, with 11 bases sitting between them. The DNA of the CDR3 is TGTGCCAGCAGCTCCCTATACTCCGGAAACACCATATATTTT. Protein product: CASSSLYSGNTIYF.

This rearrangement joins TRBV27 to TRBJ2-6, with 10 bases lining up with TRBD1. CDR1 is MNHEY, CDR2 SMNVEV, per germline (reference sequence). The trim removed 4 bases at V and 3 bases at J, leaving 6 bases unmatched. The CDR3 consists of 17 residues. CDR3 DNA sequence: TGTGCCAGCAGTTCGATGACAGGGGGCGGTGGGGCCAACGTCCTGACTTTC. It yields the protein CASSSMTGGGGANVLTF.

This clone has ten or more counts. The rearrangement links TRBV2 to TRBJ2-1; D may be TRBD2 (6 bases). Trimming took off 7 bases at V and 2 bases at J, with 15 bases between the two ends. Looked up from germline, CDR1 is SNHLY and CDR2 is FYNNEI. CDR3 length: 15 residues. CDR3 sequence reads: CASTAREWTYNEQFF. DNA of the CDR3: TGTGCCAGCACGGCACGGGAGTGGACCTACAATGAGCAGTTCTTC.

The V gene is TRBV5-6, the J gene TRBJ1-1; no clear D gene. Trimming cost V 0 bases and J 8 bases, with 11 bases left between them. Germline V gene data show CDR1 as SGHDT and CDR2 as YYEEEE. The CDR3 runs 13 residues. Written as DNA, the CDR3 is TGTGCCAGCAGCTTGGCCGGAGGAATCGAAGCTTTCTTT. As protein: CASSLAGGIEAFF.